A selection of T cell receptor beta chains follows, all from one sample in a study of blood T cell repertoires in COVID-19. Repertoires were generated with immunoSEQ multiplex PCR, while TCRdb's copy carries only in-frame clones and drops some. This sample has 310,000 or so clones, with roughly 91% found just once. Sequencing was done on a sample of peripheral blood. The receptors were gathered from a man aged 50 to 59 with active or convalescent COVID-19. Both conserved end residues are part of each CDR3. D genes are given only for firm matches. Clone size is shown for a subset of rows, as once, few, many or a class of expanded clone.

V	D	size	J	DNA	CDR3
TRBV28	TRBD1	NA	TRBJ1-5	TGTGCCACCAGACAGGGTTTCAATCAGCCCCAGCATTTT	CATRQGFNQPQHF
TRBV15	TRBD1	few	TRBJ1-5	TGTGCCACCAGCAGTGTCAAATTTCGGACAGGGGATAGCAATCAGCCCCAGCATTTT	CATSSVKFRTGDSNQPQHF
TRBV11-1	NA	once	TRBJ1-1	TGTGCCAGCAGCTTCCTTGGGGCTATGAACACTGAAGCTTTCTTT	CASSFLGAMNTEAFF
TRBV27	NA	NA	TRBJ1-6	TGTGCCAGCAGGAGTAATAATTCACCCCTCCACTTT	CASRSNNSPLHF
TRBV6-5	NA	many	TRBJ1-1	TGTGCCAGCAGAAAGACAGCCTTGAACACTGAAGCTTTCTTT	CASRKTALNTEAFF
TRBV6-5	TRBD2	once	TRBJ2-7	TGTGCCGCAAAGCGGGGGCCTAACTACGAGCAGTACTTC	CAAKRGPNYEQYF
TRBV5-1	TRBD1	NA	TRBJ1-2	TGCGCCAGCAGCGCCGGGACAGGGGCTTATGGCTACACCTTC	CASSAGTGAYGYTF
TRBV7-6	NA	NA	TRBJ2-5	TGTGCCAGCAGTTTAAACCCCCTCCCTGTGAGGGAGACCCAGTACTTC	CASSLNPLPVRETQYF
TRBV2	TRBD1	NA	TRBJ1-2	TGTGCCAGCAGTCAGACAGGGTATGGCTACACCTTC	CASSQTGYGYTF
TRBV5-1	TRBD1	NA	TRBJ1-6	TGCGCCAGCAGTTCGGACAGGGCTAATTCACCCCTCCACTTT	CASSSDRANSPLHF
TRBV19	NA	NA	TRBJ2-3	TGTGCCAGTAGTAGACGTTTGGAGGGTACGCAGTATTTT	CASSRRLEGTQYF
TRBV30	NA	few	TRBJ1-1	TGTGCCTGGAGTCGAGACAGCCTGAACACTGAAGCTTTCTTT	CAWSRDSLNTEAFF
TRBV2	NA	NA	TRBJ1-1	TGTGCCAGCAGGGCTTTGTACGCTGAAGCTTTCTTT	CASRALYAEAFF